This T cell receptor (beta chain) came from a study of blood T cells in healthy people across ages. Germline lookup yields CDR1 MDHEN and CDR2 SYDVKM. The trim removed 6 bases at V and 3 bases at J, leaving 9 bases unmatched. This CDR3 spans 15 amino acids. Primers used in a second PCR of roughly 6 to 11 cycles were a sample-barcoded 5' primer and a J-beta primer mix. TCRdb analysed the 5' RACE reads with MiXCR anew, one entry per CDR3 protein. In the table there are roughly 560,000 distinct CDR3 sequences, around 24% of which are singletons. This clonotype was seen more than once but under ten times. The sample also formed part of further work on T cells of mothers and their children.

The chain recombines TRBV28 with TRBJ2-7, with 9 bases aligning to TRBD1. The clonotype originates from a boy aged 5-17 years in good health. Sequences were obtained from blood. The CDR3, as DNA: TGTGCCAGCAGCAGTCCGGGACAGGGCCACTACGAGCAGTACTTC. Residues: CASSSPGQGHYEQYF. Together with reference TRBV28 and TRBJ2-7, the CDR3 gives the full variable domain: DVKVTQSSRYLVKRTGEKVFLECVQDMDHENMFWYRQDPGLGLRLIYFSYDVKMKEKGDIPEGYSVSREKKERFSLILESASTNQTSMYLCASSSPGQGHYEQYFGPGTRLTVT.